The rows below give T cell receptor beta chains drawn from one sample of a study of read filtering for tumor transcriptome and immune sequencing. TCRdb reprocessed the reads with MiXCR, giving one entry per CDR3 protein. Here the sample spans approximately 25,000 distinct CDR3 sequences, around 14% being singletons. The sequencing sample was made of a population of CD138-negative cells sorted from bone marrow. The receptors come from a donor older than 35 with multiple myeloma. Each CDR3 is given with its conserved first and last residue. The order of the fields is J gene, V gene, clone size, D gene, CDR3 protein, CDR3 DNA. A D gene is named only where the DNA matches it firmly. The listing skips clone size in some rows; elsewhere it reads once, few, many or a size class.

TRBJ2-1 | TRBV18 | many | TRBD2 | CASSPDTLREGREFF | TGTGCCAGCTCACCTGATACATTGCGGGAGGGCCGCGAGTTCTTC
TRBJ2-1 | TRBV20-1 | many | TRBD2 | CSAHEGLAGFIDNEQFF | TGCAGTGCGCACGAAGGACTAGCCGGATTTATTGACAATGAGCAGTTCTTC
TRBJ2-1 | TRBV3-1 | NA | NA | CACSTPENEQVF | TGTGCCTGCAGCACCCCAGAGAATGAGCAGGTCTTC
TRBJ2-2 | TRBV14 | few | NA | CASSQGGQYTGELFF | TGTGCCAGCAGCCAAGGGGGGCAGTACACCGGGGAGCTGTTTTTT
TRBJ1-1 | TRBV18 | many | NA | CASSPGRDFEAFF | TGTGCCAGCTCACCTGGGAGGGACTTTGAAGCTTTCTTT
TRBJ1-6 | TRBV5-4 | NA | TRBD1 | CASSIGQGRSPLHF | TGTGCCAGCAGCATCGGACAGGGCCGGTCACCCCTCCACTTT
TRBJ2-2 | TRBV10-3 | many | NA | CAISEMSANTGELFF | TGTGCCATCAGTGAGATGTCAGCGAACACCGGGGAGCTGTTTTTT
TRBJ2-5 | TRBV19 | many | NA | CASSVPQETQYF | TGTGCCAGTAGTGTCCCTCAAGAGACCCAGTACTTC
TRBJ2-3 | TRBV7-2 | many | NA | CASSLRVAKPRTDTQYF | TGTGCCAGCAGCTTAAGGGTAGCGAAGCCTCGCACAGATACGCAGTATTTT
TRBJ1-6 | TRBV12-3/TRBV12-4 | many | TRBD1 | CASSPRQGSESPLHF | TGTGCCAGCAGTCCTAGACAGGGCTCGGAATCACCCCTCCACTTT
TRBJ2-1 | TRBV9 | many | TRBD1 | CASSGFIQGLRNEQFF | TGTGCCAGCAGCGGGTTCATACAGGGGCTGAGGAATGAGCAGTTCTTC
TRBJ2-2 | TRBV2 | few | TRBD1 | CAGDRANTGELFF | TGTGCAGGGGACAGGGCGAACACCGGGGAGCTGTTTTTT
TRBJ2-5 | TRBV20-1 | many | NA | CSARGGERETQYF | TGCAGTGCTAGGGGGGGAGAGCGAGAGACCCAGTACTTC
TRBJ1-1 | TRBV12-3/TRBV12-4 | many | TRBD1 | CASHPQGRGQAFF | TGTGCCAGCCACCCCCAAGGTAGGGGGCAAGCTTTCTTT
TRBJ1-4 | TRBV20-1 | many | NA | CSARDPLPATNEKLFF | TGCAGTGCTAGAGATCCCTTACCCGCAACTAATGAAAAACTGTTTTTT
TRBJ2-1 | TRBV10-2 | many | NA | CASSYPVTGTDNEQFF | TGCGCCAGCAGTTACCCCGTGACAGGGACTGACAATGAGCAGTTCTTC